The present TCR beta chain was sequenced within a study of blood T cell repertoires in COVID-19. Overall study context: Sources were T cells, B-cell-depleted T cells, or PBMCs; the material itself was cDNA or gDNA.

In the authors' methods: Reference gene primer amplification gave nucleated cell count estimates. The protocol was immunoSEQ multiplex PCR, while the TCRdb copy is restricted to in-frame clones and leaves out a portion. V and J calls and clone size come straight from that table; D and trimming were deduced from the DNA. The sample yields 390,000 or so clones, nearly 90% seen once. With V trimmed by 8 bases and J by 4 bases, 1 base remained unmatched. Per the germline V gene, CDR1 is SEHNR and CDR2 is FQNEAQ (reference sequence). This CDR3 contains 12 residues. This sequence originates from a man younger than 35 with active or convalescent COVID-19. Sequencing was carried out using peripheral blood. The chain joins TRBV7-9 to TRBJ1-5; the match to TRBD1 covers 8 bases. The CDR3 bases are TGTGCCAGCCGACAGGGGAATCAGCCCCAGCATTTT. It is translated as CASRQGNQPQHF.